This TCR beta chain emerged from a study of blood T cell repertoires in COVID-19. Looking at the study overall: Both acute and convalescent COVID-19 samples were obtained from the United States, Italy and Spain. The cDNA or gDNA used as material had been derived from T cells, B-cell-depleted T cells, or PBMCs.

In the original analysis: Reference gene primers were amplified, and this amplification served to estimate nucleated cell counts. Only in-frame clones appear in the TCRdb table, and some are missing; sequencing was by immunoSEQ multiplex PCR. D and trimming were read from the DNA, whereas the V and J calls and clone size are those reported in that table. This table has fewer than 50,000 clones, more than 70% appearing once. Trimming removed 0 bases from V and 11 bases from J, with 17 bases in between. CDR3 length: 14 residues. Germline CDR1 SGHTS, CDR2 YDEGEE. Material for sequencing was peripheral blood. The sequence derives from a woman of 80 years or more with active or convalescent COVID-19. The J gene is TRBJ1-1, the V gene TRBV5-8; D is perhaps TRBD1 (5 bases). The chain's CDR3 is CASSLDRLRSRAFF. The CDR3 DNA follows: TGTGCCAGCAGCTTGGACAGGCTGAGGTCCCGGGCTTTCTTT.